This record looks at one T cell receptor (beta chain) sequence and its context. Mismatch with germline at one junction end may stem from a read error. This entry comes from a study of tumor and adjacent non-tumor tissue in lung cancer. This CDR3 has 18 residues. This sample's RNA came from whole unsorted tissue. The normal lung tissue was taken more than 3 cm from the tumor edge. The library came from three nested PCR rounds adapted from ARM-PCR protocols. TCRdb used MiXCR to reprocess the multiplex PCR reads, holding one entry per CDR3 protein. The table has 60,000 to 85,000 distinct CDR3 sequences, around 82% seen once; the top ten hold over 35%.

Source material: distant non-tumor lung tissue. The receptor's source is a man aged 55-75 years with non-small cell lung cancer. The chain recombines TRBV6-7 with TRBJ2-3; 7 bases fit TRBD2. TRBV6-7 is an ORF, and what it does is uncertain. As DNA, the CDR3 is TGTGCCAGCAATTACTCTTCCGGCCTAGCGGAAAGTACAAGTACGCAGTATTTT. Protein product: CASNYSSGLAESTSTQYF.